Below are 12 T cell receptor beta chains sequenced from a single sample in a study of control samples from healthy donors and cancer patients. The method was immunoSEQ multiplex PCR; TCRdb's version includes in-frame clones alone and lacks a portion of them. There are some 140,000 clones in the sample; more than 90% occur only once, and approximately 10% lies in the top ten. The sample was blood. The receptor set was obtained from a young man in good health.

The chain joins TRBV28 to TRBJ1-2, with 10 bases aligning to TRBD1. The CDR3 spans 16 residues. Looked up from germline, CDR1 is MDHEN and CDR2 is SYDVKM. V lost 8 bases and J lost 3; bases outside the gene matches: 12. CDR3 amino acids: CASGQTGGGLYYGYTF. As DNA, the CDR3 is TGTGCCAGCGGACAGACAGGGGGCGGGCTTTACTATGGCTACACCTTC.

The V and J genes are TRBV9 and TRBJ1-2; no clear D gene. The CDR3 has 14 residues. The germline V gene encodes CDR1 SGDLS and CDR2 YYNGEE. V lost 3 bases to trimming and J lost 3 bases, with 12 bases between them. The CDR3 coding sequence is TGTGCCAGCAGCGCCGGCCCGGGCCACTATGGCTACACCTTC. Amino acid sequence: CASSAGPGHYGYTF.

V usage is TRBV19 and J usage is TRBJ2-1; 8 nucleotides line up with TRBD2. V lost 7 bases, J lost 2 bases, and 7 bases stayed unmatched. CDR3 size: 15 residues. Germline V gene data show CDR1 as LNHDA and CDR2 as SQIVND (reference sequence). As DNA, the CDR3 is TGTGCCAGTATCGGTGCGGGAGGTCCCTACAATGAGCAGTTCTTC. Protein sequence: CASIGAGGPYNEQFF.

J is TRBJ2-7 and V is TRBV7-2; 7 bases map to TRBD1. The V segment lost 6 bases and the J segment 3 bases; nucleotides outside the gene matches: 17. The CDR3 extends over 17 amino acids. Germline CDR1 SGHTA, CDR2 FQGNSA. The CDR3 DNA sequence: TGTGCCAGCAGTATGATGTCGGGAACAGGGGTACGCTACGAGCAGTACTTC. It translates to CASSMMSGTGVRYEQYF.

CDR3 bases: TGCGCCAGCAGCGGAGAGGGACCCATTAGCAATCAGCCCCAGCATTTT. It is translated as CASSGEGPISNQPQHF. The chain combines TRBV10-1 with TRBJ1-5; a possible D gene is TRBD1 (5 bases). Trimming cost V 6 bases and J 0 bases, with 15 bases left between them. This CDR3 contains 16 residues. Germline V CDR1 and CDR2: WNHNN, SYGVQD (reference sequence).

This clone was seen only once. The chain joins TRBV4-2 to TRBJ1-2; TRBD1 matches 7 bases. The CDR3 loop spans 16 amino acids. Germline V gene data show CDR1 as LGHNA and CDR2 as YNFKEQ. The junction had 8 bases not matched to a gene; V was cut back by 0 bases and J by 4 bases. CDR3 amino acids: CASSQDLAGGGYGYTF. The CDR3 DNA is TGTGCCAGCAGCCAAGATTTGGCAGGGGGAGGCTATGGCTACACCTTC.

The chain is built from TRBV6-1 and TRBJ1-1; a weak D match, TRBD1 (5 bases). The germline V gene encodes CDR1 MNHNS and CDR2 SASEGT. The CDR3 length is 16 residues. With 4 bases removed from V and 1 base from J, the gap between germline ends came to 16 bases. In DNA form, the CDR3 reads TGTGCCAGCAGTGGGGCGGGGGGGACTTGGAACACTGAAGCTTTCTTT. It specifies CASSGAGGTWNTEAFF.

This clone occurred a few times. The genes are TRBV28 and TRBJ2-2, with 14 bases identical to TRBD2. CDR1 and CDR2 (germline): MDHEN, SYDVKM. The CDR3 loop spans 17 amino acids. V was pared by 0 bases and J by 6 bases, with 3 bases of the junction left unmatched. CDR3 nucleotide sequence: TGTGCCAGCAGTTTATGGCGACTAGCGGGAGGGCCCGGGGAGCTGTTTTTT. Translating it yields CASSLWRLAGGPGELFF.

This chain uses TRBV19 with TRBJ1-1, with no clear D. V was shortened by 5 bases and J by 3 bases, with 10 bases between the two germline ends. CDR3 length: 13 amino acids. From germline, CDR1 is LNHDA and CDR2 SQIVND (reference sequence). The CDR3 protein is CASSLRGDTEAFF. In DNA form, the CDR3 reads TGTGCCAGTAGTTTACGGGGAGACACTGAAGCTTTCTTT.

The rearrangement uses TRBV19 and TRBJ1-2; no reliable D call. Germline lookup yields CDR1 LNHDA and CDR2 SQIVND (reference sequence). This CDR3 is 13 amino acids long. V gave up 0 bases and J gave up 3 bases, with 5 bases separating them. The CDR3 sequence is CASSIDGYYGYTF. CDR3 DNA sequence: TGTGCCAGTAGTATAGACGGATACTATGGCTACACCTTC.

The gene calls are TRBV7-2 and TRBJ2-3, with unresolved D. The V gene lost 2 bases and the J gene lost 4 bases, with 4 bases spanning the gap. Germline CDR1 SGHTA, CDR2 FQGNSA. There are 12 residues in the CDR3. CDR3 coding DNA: TGTGCCAGCAGCTTAAATGCAGATACGCAGTATTTT. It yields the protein CASSLNADTQYF.

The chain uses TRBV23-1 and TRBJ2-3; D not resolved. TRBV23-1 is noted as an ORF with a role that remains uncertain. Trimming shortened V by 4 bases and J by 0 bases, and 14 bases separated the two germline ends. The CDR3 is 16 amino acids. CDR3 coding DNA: TGCGCCAGCAGTCTGTTGGCAGACTTTAGCACAGATACGCAGTATTTT. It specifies CASSLLADFSTDTQYF.